Listed below are T cell receptor beta chains from one sample, sequenced in a study of T cell responses to AZD1222 COVID-19 vaccine. Produced via immunoSEQ multiplex PCR; TCRdb's table is partial and in-frame only. The sample records about 64,000 clones, about 93% being singletons. The sample was peripheral blood, taken 28 days after the second dose of the MenACWY control vaccine. The receptors here all came from an adult who received the MenACWY meningococcal vaccine as a control. CDR3s include the opening cysteine and the closing phenylalanine or tryptophan. D genes are given only for firm matches. Expanded clones get a size class; other rows say once, few or many, or leave the size out.

TRBD1 TRBJ1-1 - TRBV7-9 TGTGCCACCCTACCGGGACAGGGGGCCGCTGAAGCTTTCTTT CATLPGQGAAEAFF
- TRBJ1-1 - TRBV20-1 TGCAGTGCTAGTCCGGGGCCCACTGAAGCTTTCTTT CSASPGPTEAFF
TRBD2 TRBJ2-5 - TRBV24-1 TGTGCCACCAGTGATTCTCCGGGGGGAGAGACCCAGTACTTC CATSDSPGGETQYF
TRBD2 TRBJ2-5 - TRBV10-2 TGCGCCAGCAGCCGGACTAGCGGGAGAGGGGAGACCCAGTACTTC CASSRTSGRGETQYF
- TRBJ1-1 - TRBV18 TGTGCCAGCTCACCACCGGGCCGGATGAACACTGAAGCTTTCTTT CASSPPGRMNTEAFF
- TRBJ2-7 - TRBV12-3/TRBV12-4 TGTGCCAGCAGTTTGGGGACAAACTACGAGCAGTACTTC CASSLGTNYEQYF
- TRBJ1-2 - TRBV19 TGTGCCAGTAGTCTTTCCAGGGATTTCTATGGCTACACCTTC CASSLSRDFYGYTF
- TRBJ2-3 - TRBV5-6 TGTGCCAGCAGCACGAGAGATACGCAGTATTTT CASSTRDTQYF
- TRBJ1-6 - TRBV7-2 TGTGCCAGCAGCTTAGGGAATTCACCCCTCCACTTT CASSLGNSPLHF
- TRBJ2-1 - TRBV27 TGTGCCAGCAGTTTAACAGGGACCTACAATGAGCAGTTCTTC CASSLTGTYNEQFF
- TRBJ2-1 - TRBV14 TGTGCCAGCAGCCAGACTCTTTTTGTGGAGCAGTTCTTC CASSQTLFVEQFF
- TRBJ1-5 - TRBV15 TGTGCCACCAGCAGAGGACGCGACGGTAACCATCAGCCCCAGCATTTT CATSRGRDGNHQPQHF
TRBD1 TRBJ1-6 - TRBV28 TGTGCCAGCAGCCCGACGGACAGGGGCAATTCACCCCTCCACTTT CASSPTDRGNSPLHF
TRBD2 TRBJ2-1 - TRBV5-1 TGCGCCAGCAGCTTCCTTCTAGGTGGCGGGAGGGAAGATGAGCAGTTCTTC CASSFLLGGGREDEQFF
- TRBJ2-1 - TRBV7-2 TGTGCCAGCAGCTTAGAGGGGACTTTCTCCTACAATGAGCAGTTCTTC CASSLEGTFSYNEQFF
- TRBJ2-6 once TRBV21-1 TGTGCCAGCAGCAATCCTACAGAGGGGAACTCTGGGGCCAACGTCCTGACTTTC CASSNPTEGNSGANVLTF
TRBD1 TRBJ2-7 - TRBV5-6 TGTGCCAGCAGCTACAGGGGCTACGAGCAGTACTTC CASSYRGYEQYF
- TRBJ1-3 - TRBV18 TGTGCCAGCTCACCAAACCCGGGGTTCTCTGGAAACACCATATATTTT CASSPNPGFSGNTIYF
- TRBJ2-7 few TRBV29-1 TGCAGCGCAGGGCGCGCCTACGAGCAGTACTTC CSAGRAYEQYF
- TRBJ1-5 - TRBV6-5 TGTGCCAGCAGTTTCAGGGAGGGGGAGCCCCAGCATTTT CASSFREGEPQHF
- TRBJ2-4 - TRBV5-6 TGTGCCAGCAGATTCAGGGGAACCAAAAACATTCAGTACTTC CASRFRGTKNIQYF
- TRBJ1-3 - TRBV28 TGTGCCAGCAGTCCTCCTCCAGCTGGAAACACCATATATTTT CASSPPPAGNTIYF
- TRBJ1-5 - TRBV19 TGTGCCAGTACCCCGGGTTATACTCAGCCCCAGCATTTT CASTPGYTQPQHF
- TRBJ1-3 - TRBV27 TGTGCCAGCAGCCCCGGGGGCTCTGGAAACACCATATATTTT CASSPGGSGNTIYF
- TRBJ2-7 few TRBV7-9 TGTGCCAGCAGCTTAGAGTATGGCGAGCAGTACTTC CASSLEYGEQYF
- TRBJ2-1 - TRBV14 TGTGCCAGCAGCCCGGACGGGGCAGTTAACTACAATGAGCAGTTCTTC CASSPDGAVNYNEQFF
- TRBJ2-7 - TRBV4-1 TGCGCCAGCAGCCCGAGAGAGGGCTACGAGCAGTACTTC CASSPREGYEQYF
- TRBJ1-1 - TRBV4-1 TGCGCCAGCAGCCAAGGGGGTGGAGGTGAGTACACTGAAGCTTTCTTT CASSQGGGGEYTEAFF
- TRBJ1-2 - TRBV27 TGTGCCAGCAGTTCCGGAACCCGAATGGGTGGCTACACCTTC CASSSGTRMGGYTF
TRBD2 TRBJ2-1 - TRBV6-5 TGTGCCAGCAGCTCTAGCGGGAGGGGAGTTGAGCAGTTCTTC CASSSSGRGVEQFF
TRBD1 TRBJ1-1 - TRBV29-1 TGCAGCGTTCAGACAGGGAGAGTCACTGAAGCTTTCTTT CSVQTGRVTEAFF
- TRBJ1-3 once TRBV6-5 TGTGCCAGCAGTAGCGGGGCTAACACCATATATTTT CASSSGANTIYF
- TRBJ2-7 once TRBV5-8 TGTGCCAGCAGGGGCCGGAGGAGCGCCTACGAGCAGTACTTC CASRGRRSAYEQYF
- TRBJ2-5 few TRBV18 TGTGCCAGCTCCCCAAGTGGGGGGAAAAAGGAGACCCAGTACTTC CASSPSGGKKETQYF
- TRBJ2-5 - TRBV7-2 TGTGCCAGCAGCTTATGGGCTACCCTTGAGGGGCAGACCCAGTACTTC CASSLWATLEGQTQYF
- TRBJ2-1 - TRBV6-5 TGTGCCAGCAGTTACGGGACCTCCTACAATGAGCAGTTCTTC CASSYGTSYNEQFF
- TRBJ1-1 - TRBV27 TGTGCCAGCCGCTACGGGGGGGTGAACACTGAAGCTTTCTTT CASRYGGVNTEAFF
TRBD1 TRBJ2-7 - TRBV14 TGTGCCAGCAGCCCCGGGACAGAACCCTACGAGCAGTACTTC CASSPGTEPYEQYF
- TRBJ2-3 few TRBV18 TGTGCCAGCTCACCAGGCGCACGGAGCACAGATACGCAGTATTTT CASSPGARSTDTQYF
TRBD1 TRBJ1-1 - TRBV7-2 TGTGCCAGCAGCCCCCAGGGGGCGATAAACACTGAAGCTTTCTTT CASSPQGAINTEAFF
- TRBJ2-7 - TRBV27 TGTGCCAGCAGTTTAGTTTGGGGCTCCTACGAGCAGTACTTC CASSLVWGSYEQYF
TRBD2 TRBJ2-1 - TRBV6-2/TRBV6-3 TGTGCCAGCAGTCGAGGGGGGACTAGCGGTTACAATGAGCAGTTCTTC CASSRGGTSGYNEQFF
- TRBJ1-2 - TRBV7-9 TGTGCCAGCACCCCAGGGCCCTTCTCTCCCTATGGCTACACCTTC CASTPGPFSPYGYTF
TRBD2 TRBJ2-5 - TRBV7-2 TGTGCCAGCCGGCCGGGGGGGGAGACCCAGTACTTC CASRPGGETQYF
- TRBJ2-5 - TRBV9 TGTGCCAGCAGTACTCTGGACGGCCGACAAGAGACCCAGTACTTC CASSTLDGRQETQYF
- TRBJ2-7 - TRBV7-9 TGTGCCAGCAGCCTTGCGGGCGCAGTCGAGCAGTACTTC CASSLAGAVEQYF
- TRBJ1-2 - TRBV30 TGTGCCTGGAGTGGGGAAGGTAAAGGTGGCTACACCTTC CAWSGEGKGGYTF
TRBD2 TRBJ2-7 - TRBV28 TGTGCCAGCAGGCTAGCGGGAGGTTCCTACGAGCAGTACTTC CASRLAGGSYEQYF
- TRBJ1-1 - TRBV27 TGTGCCAGCAGCTTCACGAGGGACACTGAAGCTTTCTTT CASSFTRDTEAFF
- TRBJ2-2 - TRBV12-3/TRBV12-4 TGTGCCAGCAGTTTGCCCCCACCCGGGGAGATGTTTTTT CASSLPPPGEMFF
TRBD2 TRBJ2-5 - TRBV19 TGTGCCAGTAGTATAGGCTTCGCGGGAGGGCAACAAGAGACCCAGTACTTC CASSIGFAGGQQETQYF
- TRBJ1-2 - TRBV6-2/TRBV6-3 TGTGCCAGCAGTTACTCGGCCGCTCCGGTACGGAGAATAGGTGGCTACACCTTC CASSYSAAPVRRIGGYTF